This T cell receptor (beta chain) was sequenced for a study of blood T cells in healthy people across ages. This clonotype has just a few counts. Russia was home to the donors, healthy Caucasian individuals aged roughly 6 to 100. V shed 5 bases, J shed 3 bases, and the junction held 6 bases outside the gene matches. This CDR3 comprises 14 residues. A J-beta primer mix and a sample-barcoded 5' primer were used in a second PCR of about 7 to 12 cycles. A minimum of 2.5 million CDR3-containing paired-end reads was obtained for each sample. Using its own MiXCR run on the 5' RACE reads, TCRdb lists one record per CDR3 protein. This sample has 650,000 to 1,000,000 distinct CDR3 sequences, with around 34% found just once.

The specimen sequenced was blood. The clonotype was recovered from a man younger than 35 in good health. The chain couples TRBV12-3 or TRBV12-4 to TRBJ2-5, with 7 bases aligning to TRBD1. The CDR3, as DNA: TGTGCCAGCAGTGTCAGGGGGATTGAAGAGACCCAGTACTTC. This codes for CASSVRGIEETQYF.